This passage covers 32 T cell receptor beta chains from one sample sequenced in a study of cytomegalovirus exposure and HLA in healthy donors. Researchers ran the PCR with 60 Vbeta and 13 Jbeta primers. The assay was immunoSEQ multiplex PCR, and TCRdb's table has in-frame clones only and misses some. The sample yields approximately 300,000 clones, approximately 80% seen once. Sequencing was performed on PBMCs. The receptors were sampled from a girl aged 2 to 9 in good health and CMV-seronegative.

The CDR3 sequence is CAWSIAPGDRAYEQYF. CDR3 DNA: TGTGCCTGGAGTATTGCTCCGGGGGACCGTGCCTACGAGCAGTACTTC. The V gene is TRBV30, the J gene TRBJ2-7; a weak D match, TRBD2 (6 bases). This CDR3 spans 16 amino acids. V was clipped by 2 bases and J by 2 bases, with 19 bases between them. Germline V gives CDR1 GTSNPN, CDR2 SVGIG (reference sequence).

The chain is built from TRBV19 and TRBJ2-1, with a possible D match to TRBD2 (6 bases). CDR1 is LNHDA and CDR2 is SQIVND in the germline V gene (reference sequence). This CDR3 has 15 residues. V was pared by 8 bases and J by 6 bases, with 20 bases between. The CDR3: CASDRSGTTINEQFF. The CDR3 DNA follows: TGTGCCAGTGACCGTAGCGGAACTACAATCAATGAGCAGTTCTTC.

This clone was counted a single time. This CDR3 reads CASSPRGNEETQYF. CDR3 nucleotide sequence: TGTGCCAGCTCACCTAGGGGTAATGAGGAGACCCAGTACTTC. The chain couples TRBV18 to TRBJ2-5, with D perhaps matching TRBD1 (5 bases). This CDR3 has 14 residues. Per germline, CDR1 KGHSH and CDR2 LQKENI. Trimming removed 3 bases from V and 5 bases from J, with 13 bases in between.

This clone was found a few times. The chain couples TRBV20-1 to TRBJ1-1; D remains ambiguous. In germline, CDR1 is DFQATT, CDR2 SNEGSKA (reference sequence). The CDR3 consists of 11 residues. V was pared by 6 bases and J by 0 bases, with 5 bases between. In DNA, the CDR3 is TGCAGTGCCGCAGTGAACACTGAAGCTTTCTTT. Translation gives CSAAVNTEAFF.

On this clone itself: The same CDR3 also results from other DNA sequences found in this sample. The chain recombines TRBV5-1 with TRBJ2-6, with D possibly being TRBD1 (6 bases). Germline loops: CDR1 SGHRS, CDR2 YFSETQ. The CDR3 totals 15 residues. With 2 bases removed from V and 2 bases from J, the gap between germline ends came to 8 bases. For the CDR3, the DNA is TGCGCCAGCAGCTTAGGGGGTACTGGGGCCAACGTCCTGACTTTC. Translated: CASSLGGTGANVLTF. Based on the CDR3 plus reference TRBV5-1 and TRBJ2-6, the full variable domain is KAGVTQTPRYLIKTRGQQVTLSCSPISGHRSVSWYQQTPGQGLQFLFEYFSETQRNKGNFPGRFSGRQFSNSRSEMNVSTLELGDSALYLCASSLGGTGANVLTFGAGSRLTVL.

In the case of this clone: The same CDR3 is also encoded by other DNA sequences in this sample. The chain recombines TRBV27 with TRBJ1-5, with 8 bases identical to TRBD1. The CDR3 covers 15 residues. Germline loops: CDR1 MNHEY, CDR2 SMNVEV (reference sequence). CDR3 amino acids: CASRDRLYSNQPQHF. The DNA of the CDR3 is TGTGCATCGCGGGACAGGCTATACAGCAATCAGCCCCAGCATTTT.

CDR3 residues: CASSLGGDLYEQYF. The CDR3 DNA reads as TGTGCCAGCAGCTTGGGGGGGGACCTCTACGAGCAGTACTTC. The chain employs TRBV5-4 and TRBJ2-7; a weak D match, TRBD2 (6 bases). Germline V CDR1 and CDR2: SGHNT, YYREEE (reference sequence). CDR3 size: 14 residues. V lost 0 bases, J lost 3 bases, and 10 bases lay in between.

The V gene is TRBV15, the J gene TRBJ1-5, with unresolved D. The CDR3 is 13 residues long. V gave up 0 bases and J gave up 6 bases, with 6 bases separating them. The germline V gene has CDR1 LNHNV and CDR2 YYDKDF (reference sequence). The CDR3 protein is CATSRDMSQPQHF. The CDR3 DNA is TGTGCCACCAGCAGAGACATGTCTCAGCCCCAGCATTTT.

The chain couples TRBV9 to TRBJ2-2, with TRBD2 matching 16 bases. V trimming: 0 bases; J trimming: 6 bases; junction bases outside the gene matches: 20. There are 23 residues in the CDR3. Germline CDR1 is SGDLS and CDR2 is YYNGEE. CDR3 DNA sequence: TGTGCCAGCAGCGTAGCTACGATCTCCGGGACTAGCGGGGGGGGGATCAAAGCCGGGGAGCTGTTTTTT. Translating it yields CASSVATISGTSGGGIKAGELFF.

V is TRBV2 and J is TRBJ2-6; 7 nucleotides align to TRBD1. Trimming removed 3 bases from V and 2 bases from J; junction bases left unmatched: 10. The germline V gene has CDR1 SNHLY and CDR2 FYNNEI. This CDR3 has 18 residues. The DNA of the CDR3 is TGTGCCAGCAGTGACCTCCGGGACAGCAACCCTGGGGCCAACGTCCTGACTTTC. Its protein is CASSDLRDSNPGANVLTF.

The chain links TRBV19 to TRBJ1-2; 9 nucleotides match TRBD1. Trimming cost V 5 bases and J 4 bases; bases outside gene matches: 5. The CDR3 runs 14 residues. Germline V gene sequence: CDR1 LNHDA, CDR2 SQIVND (reference sequence). CDR3 DNA: TGTGCCAGTAGTGAACAGGGGGCCGGCTATGGCTACACCTTC. This encodes CASSEQGAGYGYTF.

This chain connects TRBV4-2 to TRBJ2-1; 7 nucleotides agree with TRBD2. Per germline, CDR1 LGHNA and CDR2 YNFKEQ. Trimming removed 4 bases from V and 0 bases from J; junction bases left unmatched: 3. The CDR3 consists of 15 residues. The CDR3 loop reads CASSPSGGSYNEQFF. The CDR3 nucleotides are TGTGCCAGCAGCCCCTCGGGAGGCTCCTACAATGAGCAGTTCTTC.

The chain has TRBV5-6 and TRBJ1-5; D is possibly TRBD1 (5 bases). The CDR3 runs to 14 residues. V was trimmed by 0 bases and J by 6 bases, leaving 10 bases between them. CDR1 and CDR2 from the germline V gene are SGHDT and YYEEEE. The DNA for the CDR3 is TGTGCCAGCAGCTTGGGGGGCGGCGTTCAGCCCCAGCATTTT. Its translation is CASSLGGGVQPQHF.

The chain carries TRBV7-7 and TRBJ1-1; TRBD1 agrees at 11 bases. V was pared by 5 bases and J by 0 bases, with 5 bases of the junction left unmatched. The CDR3 has 16 amino acids. The germline V gene encodes CDR1 SSHAT and CDR2 FNYEAQ (reference sequence). For the CDR3, the DNA is TGTGCCAGCAGCATCCGGGACAGGGGGATGAACACTGAAGCTTTCTTT. Translated: CASSIRDRGMNTEAFF. The entire variable domain, with the rest obtained from reference TRBV7-7 and TRBJ1-1, is as follows: GAGVSQSPRYKVTKRGQDVTLRCDPISSHATLYWYQQALGQGPEFLTYFNYEAQPDKSGLPSDRFSAERPEGSISTLTIQRTEQRDSAMYRCASSIRDRGMNTEAFFGQGTRLTVV.

This chain joins TRBV6-1 and TRBJ1-4, with no clear D. The V end lost 7 bases, the J end lost 4 bases, and 13 bases lay between the germline ends. The CDR3 loop spans 14 amino acids. CDR1 and CDR2 (germline): MNHNS, SASEGT. The chain's CDR3 is CASTEHRVNEKLFF. For the CDR3, the DNA is TGTGCCAGCACCGAGCACAGAGTTAATGAAAAACTGTTTTTT.

The chain carries TRBV9 and TRBJ2-2, with a possible D match to TRBD2 (6 bases). Germline V gene lookup returns CDR1 SGDLS and CDR2 YYNGEE. The CDR3 runs to 16 residues. Trimming removed 4 bases from V and 8 bases from J, with 21 bases in between. Here the CDR3 reads CASSPEPGTYSGELFF. CDR3 sequence (DNA): TGTGCCAGCAGCCCAGAGCCTGGGACTTACTCTGGGGAGCTGTTTTTT.

V gene TRBV9 combines with J gene TRBJ1-1; D perhaps matches TRBD1 (5 bases). V was shortened by 0 bases and J by 8 bases, with 11 bases between the two germline ends. The CDR3 has 13 residues. CDR1 and CDR2 from the germline V gene are SGDLS and YYNGEE. CDR3 sequence reads: CASSVGQGAEAFF. The CDR3 nucleotides are TGTGCCAGCAGCGTAGGGCAGGGTGCCGAAGCTTTCTTT.

V is TRBV7-9 and J is TRBJ2-1, with TRBD2 matching 10 bases. V shed 6 bases and J 10 bases; nucleotides not matched to a gene: 9. CDR1 SEHNR and CDR2 FQNEAQ come from the germline V gene (reference sequence). The CDR3 sequence is 14 residues long. CDR3 nucleotides: TGTGCCAGCAGTCGGAGCGGGGGGGCCGGGGAGCAGTTCTTC. This gives the protein CASSRSGGAGEQFF.

V and J are TRBV5-1 and TRBJ2-7, with TRBD1 matching over 9 bases. Germline V lookup: CDR1 SGHRS, CDR2 YFSETQ. V trimming: 4 bases; J trimming: 2 bases; junction bases outside the gene matches: 7. There are 15 residues in the CDR3. CDR3 protein: CASSAPGQGTYEQYF. In DNA form, the CDR3 reads TGCGCCAGCAGCGCACCGGGACAGGGAACCTACGAGCAGTACTTC.

J is TRBJ1-2 and V is TRBV6-1; TRBD1 matches 10 bases. J gave up 4 bases and V 10 bases, and 9 bases lay outside the gene matches. CDR3 size: 14 residues. Germline assignment: CDR1 MNHNS and CDR2 SASEGT. The CDR3 region is CAISRDRGSYGYTF. CDR3 in DNA: TGTGCCATATCCCGGGACAGGGGATCCTATGGCTACACCTTC.

The rearrangement uses TRBV5-4 and TRBJ2-3; 8 nucleotides match TRBD2. Germline-derived CDR1 and CDR2 are SGHNT and YYREEE (reference sequence). The CDR3 has 14 residues. The trim removed 4 bases at V and 6 bases at J, leaving 7 bases unmatched. The CDR3 protein is CASSLGTSFDTQYF. CDR3 in DNA: TGTGCCAGCAGCCTAGGGACTAGTTTCGATACGCAGTATTTT.

V gene TRBV18 combines with J gene TRBJ1-1; the D is unclear. This CDR3 spans 15 amino acids. V lost 0 bases and J 7 bases, leaving 15 bases between the germline ends. CDR1 and CDR2 (germline): KGHSH, LQKENI. The CDR3 DNA reads TGTGCCAGCTCACCACCCTCCGGCGCGGAGCTTGAAGCTTTCTTT. Residues: CASSPPSGAELEAFF.

This clone appeared once. The V and J genes are TRBV7-8 and TRBJ1-5, with D possibly matching TRBD1 (6 bases). The CDR3 spans 18 residues. Germline CDR1 reads SGHVS; CDR2 reads FQNEAQ. Trimming stripped 3 bases from V and 0 bases from J, with 18 bases between. The CDR3 protein is CASSFLQGEGYSNQPQHF. Here the CDR3 DNA reads TGTGCCAGCAGCTTTTTACAGGGCGAAGGTTATAGCAATCAGCCCCAGCATTTT.

The chain employs TRBV2 and TRBJ2-5; D gene unclear. The closer fit of TRBJ2-7 to the DNA end suggests the J call may be wrong. CDR3 size: 12 residues. From germline, CDR1 is SNHLY and CDR2 FYNNEI. In nucleotides, the CDR3 is TGTGCCAGCAGCCAATCAAACTACGAGCAGTACTTC. It translates to CASSQSNYEQYF.

Turning to this clone: The conserved closing phenylalanine or tryptophan is absent in this CDR3, likely reflecting a read error. It is unclear where the CDR3 begins or ends on the DNA, so no DNA is shown, and the CDR3 is as TCRdb lists it. The chain joins TRBV6-1 to TRBJ2-3; TRBD2 was called by the table and not checked on the DNA. The CDR3 is 14 amino acids in total, end residues counted. CDR1 and CDR2 from the germline V gene are MNHNS and SASEGT. The CDR3 spells CASSSAPTSGGPRV.

The chain has TRBV28 and TRBJ2-7, with TRBD2 as a possible D gene (5 bases). Germline CDR1 and CDR2: MDHEN and SYDVKM. V lost 1 base and J 2 bases, leaving 18 bases between the germline ends. This CDR3 contains 17 residues. DNA of the CDR3: TGTGCCAGCAGTTTATACGAACGACTATCCAGACCCTACGAGCAGTACTTC. Translation: CASSLYERLSRPYEQYF. Full variable domain (outside the CDR3, taken from reference TRBV28 and TRBJ2-7): DVKVTQSSRYLVKRTGEKVFLECVQDMDHENMFWYRQDPGLGLRLIYFSYDVKMKEKGDIPEGYSVSREKKERFSLILESASTNQTSMYLCASSLYERLSRPYEQYFGPGTRLTVT.

The J gene is TRBJ2-7, the V gene TRBV6-5; 7 bases are shared with TRBD2. Germline lookup yields CDR1 MNHEY and CDR2 SVGAGI. J was trimmed by 1 base and V by 0 bases; bases with no gene match: 6. The CDR3 length is 16 residues. The CDR3 spells CASSYSTAGRSYEQYF. DNA of the CDR3: TGTGCCAGCAGTTACTCGACAGCGGGAAGATCCTACGAGCAGTACTTC.

The V call is TRBV7-9, the J call TRBJ1-1; 10 nucleotides agree with TRBD1. This CDR3 has 16 amino acids. V trimming: 5 bases; J trimming: 4 bases; junction bases outside the gene matches: 10. Germline CDR1 and CDR2: SEHNR and FQNEAQ (reference sequence). CDR3 protein: CASSPRTGGRPTEAFF. For the CDR3, the DNA is TGTGCCAGCAGCCCGAGGACAGGGGGTAGGCCCACTGAAGCTTTCTTT.

This chain links TRBV7-2 with TRBJ1-6, with unresolved D. The CDR3 is 15 residues long. Germline CDR1 reads SGHTA; CDR2 reads FQGNSA. The V end was cut by 6 bases, the J end by 8 bases, with 17 bases between. The DNA for the CDR3 is TGTGCCAGCAGGAAAGCTGATAGCGCGTATTCACCCCTCCACTTT. Protein sequence: CASRKADSAYSPLHF.

This chain links TRBV27 with TRBJ2-3; no clear D. This CDR3 contains 12 residues. Between the trimmed V and J ends, which lost 5 bases and 6 bases, there was a span of 9 bases. Germline assignment: CDR1 MNHEY and CDR2 SMNVEV (reference sequence). This chain's CDR3 is CASSHLLDTQYF. Written as DNA, the CDR3 is TGTGCCAGCAGTCATCTACTCGATACGCAGTATTTT.

This clone has just one count. The CDR3 nucleotides are TGTGCCAGCAGCTTAGTCCTAGCGGGGAACAATGAGCAGTTCTTC. Residues: CASSLVLAGNNEQFF. The chain combines TRBV7-2 with TRBJ2-1; 9 nucleotides line up with TRBD2. The junction had 3 bases not matched to a gene; V was cut back by 1 base and J by 5 bases. The CDR3 runs to 15 residues. Germline V gene sequence: CDR1 SGHTA, CDR2 FQGNSA.

V usage is TRBV10-3 and J usage is TRBJ2-7; the match to TRBD1 covers 10 bases. Per the germline V gene, CDR1 is ENHRY and CDR2 is SYGVKD. V shed 5 bases and J 4 bases; nucleotides not matched to a gene: 5. This CDR3 has 14 amino acids. The CDR3 region has the DNA TGTGCCATCAGTTCTGACAGGGGGCTGTACGAGCAGTACTTC. Its protein product is CAISSDRGLYEQYF.